This TCR beta chain was recovered during a study of blood T cell repertoires in COVID-19. Study context: Material from acute and convalescent COVID-19 was sourced from the United States, Italy and Spain. From T cells, B-cell-depleted T cells, or PBMCs came the material, which was cDNA or gDNA.

Sequencing was performed with immunoSEQ multiplex PCR; in TCRdb, only in-frame clones are kept and a portion is missing. The sample has about 430,000 clones, around 89% seen once; the top ten hold 1% to 1.3%. The V gene's germline CDR1 is SNHLY and CDR2 FYNNEI. V was clipped by 8 bases and J by 0 bases; unmatched bases: 3. The CDR3 runs to 15 residues. The sample taken for sequencing was PBMCs or T cells enriched from blood (not recorded which). This sequence was found in a man between 25 and 39 years old who had recovered from COVID-19. The chain is built from TRBV2 and TRBJ1-3, with 11 positions matching TRBD1. CDR3 nucleotides: TGTGCCAGCCGGGGGACAGGGGGCTCTGGAAACACCATATATTTT. This encodes CASRGTGGSGNTIYF. The entire variable domain, with the rest obtained from reference TRBV2 and TRBJ1-3, is as follows: EPEVTQTPSHQVTQMGQEVILRCVPISNHLYFYWYRQILGQKVEFLVSFYNNEISEKSEIFDDQFSVERPDGSNFTLKIRSTKLEDSAMYFCASRGTGGSGNTIYFGEGSWLTVV.